Below, 15 T cell receptor beta chains from the same sample are listed, as sequenced in a study of shared clonotypes between healthy human individuals. TCRdb keeps only in-frame clones here, not all; method: immunoSEQ multiplex PCR. The sample lists 2 million to 3 million clones; 80% to 95% were seen once. Material for sequencing was naive CD4+ T cells from PBMCs. Documented subset: CD45RA+ positively selected. These receptors were obtained from a man younger than 30 in good health. Some clones in this sample may be carry-over from other donors' samples.

The chain links TRBV18 to TRBJ1-1; 9 nucleotides match TRBD1. This CDR3 comprises 19 residues. The trim removed 4 bases at V and 4 bases at J, leaving 19 bases unmatched. The germline gives CDR1 KGHSH, CDR2 LQKENI. CDR3 loop: CASSRVPGTGTEESTEAFF. The DNA for the CDR3 is TGTGCCAGCTCACGAGTTCCCGGGACAGGGACAGAGGAGAGCACTGAAGCTTTCTTT.

The chain couples TRBV30 to TRBJ1-2; TRBD1 is a possible D gene (5 bases). CDR1 GTSNPN and CDR2 SVGIG come from the germline V gene (reference sequence). The CDR3 spans 14 residues. Trimming took 5 bases from V and 0 from J, leaving 13 bases between them. This chain's CDR3 is CAWARQNTNYGYTF. The CDR3 DNA reads TGTGCCTGGGCGCGACAGAATACTAACTATGGCTACACCTTC.

The V gene is TRBV5-4, the J gene TRBJ1-2, with 7 bases identical to TRBD1. Germline loops: CDR1 SGHNT, CDR2 YYREEE (reference sequence). The CDR3 covers 15 residues. V dropped 2 bases and J dropped 4; count of bases not matched to a gene: 8. The CDR3 sequence: CASSFGDSQPYGYTF. The CDR3 region has the DNA TGTGCCAGCAGCTTCGGGGACAGCCAACCCTATGGCTACACCTTC.

The chain couples TRBV30 to TRBJ1-5; 10 nucleotides line up with TRBD1. CDR3 length: 16 amino acids. With V trimmed by 8 bases and J by 6 bases, 16 bases remained unmatched. The germline CDR1 and CDR2 sequences are GTSNPN and SVGIG (reference sequence). This CDR3 reads CAGKEGDRGFGQPQHF. The CDR3 DNA reads as TGTGCCGGGAAAGAGGGGGACAGGGGCTTCGGTCAGCCCCAGCATTTT. Drawing the rest from reference TRBV30 and TRBJ1-5, the complete variable domain is SQTIHQWPATLVQPVGSPLSLECTVEGTSNPNLYWYRQAAGRGLQLLFYSVGIGQISSEVPQNLSASRPQDRQFILSSKKLLLSDSGFYLCAGKEGDRGFGQPQHFGDGTRLSIL.

The chain employs TRBV5-1 and TRBJ2-7; TRBD2 is a possible D gene (6 bases). V lost 4 bases and J 5 bases, leaving 13 bases between the germline ends. The germline gives CDR1 SGHRS, CDR2 YFSETQ. The CDR3 spans 13 residues. In DNA form, the CDR3 reads TGCGCCAGCAGCCCCGGGGGTGGGGACGAGCAGTACTTC. Its protein is CASSPGGGDEQYF.

This chain connects TRBV5-4 to TRBJ1-1; no reliable D call. V lost 2 bases and J lost 3, with 14 bases in between. Germline V gene sequence: CDR1 SGHNT, CDR2 YYREEE (reference sequence). This CDR3 region has 15 residues. The CDR3 nucleotides are TGTGCCAGCAGCTTACCTCTCAACGGATACACTGAAGCTTTCTTT. Translation: CASSLPLNGYTEAFF. The full variable domain, rest sourced from reference TRBV5-4 and TRBJ1-1, is ETGVTQSPTHLIKTRGQQVTLRCSSQSGHNTVSWYQQALGQGPQFIFQYYREEENGRGNFPPRFSGLQFPNYSSELNVNALELDDSALYLCASSLPLNGYTEAFFGQGTRLTVV.

J is TRBJ2-2 and V is TRBV25-1; D ambiguous. The CDR3 is 14 residues long. The germline gives CDR1 MGHDK, CDR2 SYGVNS. The V end lost 3 bases, the J end lost 5 bases, and 10 bases lay between the germline ends. This CDR3 is CASSDFGRTGELFF. The CDR3, as DNA: TGTGCCAGCAGTGATTTTGGCCGAACCGGGGAGCTGTTTTTT.

J is TRBJ2-1 and V is TRBV7-8; D is possibly TRBD2 (5 bases). V lost 5 bases and J 7 bases, leaving 18 bases between the germline ends. The germline V gene has CDR1 SGHVS and CDR2 FQNEAQ. This CDR3 contains 15 residues. The chain's CDR3 is CASSLQPTSWNEQFF. Written as DNA, the CDR3 is TGTGCCAGCAGCCTACAGCCCACTAGTTGGAATGAGCAGTTCTTC.

This chain links TRBV10-3 with TRBJ1-6; no clear D. Trimming stripped 6 bases from V and 10 bases from J, with 10 bases between. This CDR3 has 12 amino acids. Germline assignment: CDR1 ENHRY and CDR2 SYGVKD. CDR3 sequence (DNA): TGTGCCATCAGAGAAGCTGACTCACCCCTCCACTTT. Translating it yields CAIREADSPLHF.

The chain recombines TRBV6-5 with TRBJ2-3; no reliable D call. The germline gives CDR1 MNHEY, CDR2 SVGAGI. This CDR3 contains 13 residues. The germline V and J ends were trimmed by 2 bases and 10 bases, with 13 bases remaining between them. The DNA of the CDR3 is TGTGCCAGCAGTTACCCCCCTCGGTTGGCGCAGTATTTT. It yields the protein CASSYPPRLAQYF.

The chain recombines TRBV30 with TRBJ1-2, with 9 positions matching TRBD1. From germline, CDR1 is GTSNPN and CDR2 SVGIG (reference sequence). CDR3 length equals 14 residues. V lost 3 bases to trimming and J lost 8 bases; unmatched junction nucleotides: 10. This CDR3 reads CAWRTYRGQAGYTF. CDR3 in DNA: TGTGCCTGGAGGACATACAGGGGGCAAGCGGGCTACACCTTC.

The chain combines TRBV2 with TRBJ1-5; 9 nucleotides match TRBD1. The V and J ends lost 5 bases and 5 bases, in that order; junction bases with no gene match: 7. The germline CDR1 and CDR2 sequences are SNHLY and FYNNEI. The CDR3 is made up of 15 amino acids. The CDR3 loop reads CASSPGTGRDQPQHF. CDR3 nucleotide sequence: TGTGCCAGCAGTCCCGGGACAGGGCGCGATCAGCCCCAGCATTTT.

About this clone itself: This specimen includes other DNA sequences encoding the same CDR3. The V gene is TRBV5-1, the J gene TRBJ2-7; TRBD2 aligns across 13 bases. The J segment lost 4 bases and the V segment lost 3 bases, leaving 4 bases of the junction unmatched. The CDR3 totals 15 residues. Germline V gives CDR1 SGHRS, CDR2 YFSETQ. The CDR3 protein is CASSSGLAGEYEQYF. The CDR3 DNA follows: TGCGCCAGCAGCTCCGGACTAGCGGGAGAGTACGAGCAGTACTTC.

This CDR3 is CAWSDPRGQFTGELFF. The CDR3 DNA reads TGTGCCTGGAGTGACCCCCGGGGGCAGTTCACCGGGGAGCTGTTTTTT. The chain has TRBV30 and TRBJ2-2; D is tentatively TRBD1 or TRBD2 (6 bases each). This CDR3 contains 16 residues. Per the germline V gene, CDR1 is GTSNPN and CDR2 is SVGIG (reference sequence). Trimming stripped 1 base from V and 4 bases from J, with 16 bases between.

This clone showed up just once. The chain links TRBV28 to TRBJ1-5, with D possibly TRBD1 on 5 matching bases. V was clipped by 9 bases and J by 3 bases, with 24 bases between them. CDR3 length: 17 amino acids. From germline, CDR1 is MDHEN and CDR2 SYDVKM. The CDR3 sequence: CASYFGRGRDHNQPQHF. The CDR3 DNA follows: TGTGCCAGTTATTTCGGGCGGGGCAGGGACCACAATCAGCCCCAGCATTTT.